Sequencing of this TCR beta chain was carried out in a study of blood T cell repertoires in COVID-19. Study-wide context: Cohort 3 donors were reported recovered after two negative PCRs, clearance, or symptom resolution. Sites across the United States, Italy and Spain contributed samples from acute and convalescent COVID-19.

This study enrolled people aged 18 to 89 from roughly 24 US geographic areas. In the source study's methods: The authors estimated nucleated cell counts from reference gene primer amplification. The protocol was immunoSEQ multiplex PCR, while the TCRdb copy is restricted to in-frame clones and leaves out a portion. The D gene and trimming were derived from the DNA, and the V and J assignments and clone size from that table. This sample has fewer than 250,000 clones, with 86% found just once. The CDR3 spans 14 residues. Trimming left V 5 bases short and J 5 bases short, with 15 bases between. CDR1 is MDHEN and CDR2 is SYDVKM in the germline V gene.

The receptor was isolated from a woman in her forties in a cohort exposed to, infected with or recovered from COVID-19 (not recorded which). This chain connects TRBV28 to TRBJ2-5; D call uncertain. Material for sequencing was PBMCs or T cells enriched from blood (not recorded which). The CDR3 region is CASSPRVIGETQYF. The CDR3, as DNA: TGTGCCAGCAGTCCCCGGGTCATCGGGGAGACCCAGTACTTC. The full variable domain, its missing parts supplied by reference TRBV28 and TRBJ2-5, is DVKVTQSSRYLVKRTGEKVFLECVQDMDHENMFWYRQDPGLGLRLIYFSYDVKMKEKGDIPEGYSVSREKKERFSLILESASTNQTSMYLCASSPRVIGETQYFGPGTRLLVL.